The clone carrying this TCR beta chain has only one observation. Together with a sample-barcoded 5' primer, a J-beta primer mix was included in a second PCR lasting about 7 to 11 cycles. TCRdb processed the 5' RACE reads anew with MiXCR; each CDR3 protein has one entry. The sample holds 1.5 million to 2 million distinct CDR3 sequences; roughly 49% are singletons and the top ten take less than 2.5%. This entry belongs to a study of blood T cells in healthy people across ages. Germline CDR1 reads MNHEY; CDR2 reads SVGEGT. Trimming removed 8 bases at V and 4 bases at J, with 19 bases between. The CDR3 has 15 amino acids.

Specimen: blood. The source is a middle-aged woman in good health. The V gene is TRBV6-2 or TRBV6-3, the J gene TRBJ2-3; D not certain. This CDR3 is CASGSKVDEADTQYF. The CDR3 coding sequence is TGTGCCAGCGGTTCGAAGGTCGATGAGGCAGATACGCAGTATTTT.